These 24 T cell receptor beta chains originate from one sample sequenced in a study of vaccination and CD4 T cells after COVID-19. Indicated treatment: roughly 10-day PBMC culture with coronavirus spike peptide pools or control peptides (ViraFEST assay). With the Oncomine TCR Beta short-read assay, DNA from cultured CD4+ T cells was sequenced. Each CDR3 protein is one row after TCRdb ran MiXCR on the PCR reads. Of 10,000 to 13,000 distinct CDR3 sequences listed, more than 50% are singletons. For these receptors, no antigen is known. What was sequenced was CD4+ T cells from blood, cultured in vitro. These TCRs come from a human donor who had recovered from COVID-19.

The CDR3 reads CSAIRGVGHEQFF. The DNA for the CDR3 is TGCAGTGCTATTAGGGGGGTCGGCCATGAGCAGTTCTTC. The chain links TRBV20-1 to TRBJ2-1, with D perhaps being TRBD1 or TRBD2 (6 bases each). Germline CDR1 and CDR2: DFQATT and SNEGSKA (reference sequence). V dropped 4 bases and J dropped 8 bases, with 15 bases sitting between them. The CDR3 covers 13 residues.

This clonotype has more than one count but fewer than ten. The V and J genes are TRBV6-2 or TRBV6-3 and TRBJ2-7; maybe TRBD2 (6 bases). The CDR3 runs 12 residues. Germline V gives CDR1 MNHEY, CDR2 SVGEGT. The V and J ends lost 8 bases and 2 bases respectively, with 10 bases between them. CDR3 region: CASRGVPYEQYF. The CDR3 DNA is TGTGCCAGCCGCGGGGTGCCCTACGAGCAGTACTTC.

The rearrangement joins TRBV20-1 to TRBJ1-1, with a possible D match to TRBD1 (5 bases). The CDR3 length is 14 residues. V was pared by 4 bases and J by 1 base, with 13 bases between. CDR1 and CDR2 (germline): DFQATT, SNEGSKA (reference sequence). The CDR3 reads CSAKRGLTNTEAFF. CDR3 DNA: TGCAGTGCTAAAAGGGGACTCACGAACACTGAAGCTTTCTTT.

The rearrangement links TRBV4-1 to TRBJ2-2; TRBD2 might be the D (6 bases). The CDR3 runs to 15 residues. Trimming shortened V by 2 bases and J by 6 bases, and 13 bases separated the two germline ends. CDR1 is MGHRA and CDR2 is YSYEKL in the germline V gene. The CDR3 spells CASSQLRLVSGELFF. The DNA for the CDR3 is TGCGCCAGCAGCCAACTAAGACTAGTGTCCGGGGAGCTGTTTTTT.

This clonotype was recorded a few times. The rearrangement uses TRBV20-1 and TRBJ1-2; D might be TRBD1 (6 bases). Germline CDR1 DFQATT, CDR2 SNEGSKA (reference sequence). With 3 bases removed from V and 5 bases from J, the gap between germline ends came to 13 bases. The CDR3 contains 13 residues. This chain's CDR3 is CSARGGAGYGYTF. The CDR3 nucleotides read TGCAGTGCTAGGGGGGGCGCGGGATATGGCTACACCTTC.

The rearrangement links TRBV20-1 to TRBJ2-1; possibly TRBD1 or TRBD2 for D (5 bases each). This CDR3 is 14 amino acids long. V was clipped by 5 bases and J by 0 bases, with 11 bases between them. Looked up from germline, CDR1 is DFQATT and CDR2 is SNEGSKA (reference sequence). The DNA of the CDR3 is TGCAGTGCTCGGGGCCTCAGCTCCTACAATGAGCAGTTCTTC. As protein: CSARGLSSYNEQFF.

The V call is TRBV7-3, the J call TRBJ2-3; 9 bases align to TRBD2. The CDR3 covers 16 residues. Germline trimming cut 2 bases from V and 5 bases from J; bases unmatched to any gene: 8. Germline CDR1 reads SGHTA; CDR2 reads FQGTGA. CDR3 region: CASSLQAGGGRDTQYF. The CDR3 DNA reads as TGTGCCAGCAGCTTACAGGCGGGAGGGGGACGAGATACGCAGTATTTT.

The chain links TRBV20-1 to TRBJ2-7; TRBD2 is a possible D gene (5 bases). The CDR3 length is 15 residues. Germline CDR1 reads DFQATT; CDR2 reads SNEGSKA (reference sequence). V gave up 0 bases and J gave up 4 bases, with 16 bases separating them. The CDR3 region is CSARDGEGIPYEQYF. CDR3 sequence (DNA): TGCAGTGCTAGAGATGGTGAGGGAATCCCTTACGAGCAGTACTTC.

This clonotype was counted a few times. J is TRBJ2-7 and V is TRBV19; no definite D call. Germline CDR1 is LNHDA and CDR2 is SQIVND (reference sequence). The length of the CDR3 is 13 residues. Trimming removed 5 bases from V and 3 bases from J, with 11 bases in between. The CDR3 region is CASSRYLDYEQYF. DNA for the CDR3: TGTGCCAGTAGTCGATATCTTGACTACGAGCAGTACTTC.

The CDR3 nucleotides read TGTGCCACCAGCAAGGACAGGGGGAGCCAAGAGACCCAGTACTTC. Protein: CATSKDRGSQETQYF. The chain carries TRBV15 and TRBJ2-5, with TRBD1 matching 10 bases. Per the germline V gene, CDR1 is LNHNV and CDR2 is YYDKDF (reference sequence). CDR3 length: 15 residues. V lost 4 bases, J lost 1 base, and 3 bases stayed unmatched.

The V call is TRBV24-1, the J call TRBJ2-5, with D tentatively TRBD2 (6 bases). The CDR3 loop spans 15 amino acids. Germline V gives CDR1 KGHDR, CDR2 SFDVKD. V lost 0 bases to trimming and J lost 5 bases, with 12 bases between them. The CDR3 DNA sequence: TGTGCCACCAGTGATTTGCTGGGTGGAGGGGAGACCCAGTACTTC. It is translated as CATSDLLGGGETQYF.

This clonotype was observed a few times. The chain joins TRBV24-1 to TRBJ2-3; TRBD2 is a possible D gene (6 bases). V lost 7 bases and J lost 0, with 13 bases in between. Per the germline V gene, CDR1 is KGHDR and CDR2 is SFDVKD. This CDR3 has 15 amino acids. CDR3 amino acids: CATRLTGTSTDTQYF. CDR3 sequence (DNA): TGTGCCACCAGGTTGACGGGGACTAGCACAGATACGCAGTATTTT.

The CDR3 DNA reads as TGTGCCAGCAAGGAGTTTAGGGAATCACCCCTCCACTTT. It is translated as CASKEFRESPLHF. The gene calls are TRBV28 and TRBJ1-6; D call uncertain. The germline gives CDR1 MDHEN, CDR2 SYDVKM. V gave up 7 bases and J gave up 10 bases, with 14 bases separating them. This CDR3 comprises 13 residues.

The chain uses TRBV7-2 and TRBJ1-6; 7 positions agree with TRBD1. CDR1 SGHTA and CDR2 FQGNSA come from the germline V gene. CDR3 size: 15 residues. The V segment lost 4 bases and the J segment 7 bases; nucleotides outside the gene matches: 7. The CDR3 is CASSWRQGSNSPLHF. The CDR3 DNA reads as TGTGCCAGCAGCTGGCGACAGGGATCCAATTCACCCCTCCACTTT.

The V call is TRBV20-1, the J call TRBJ2-3, with 9 nucleotides matching TRBD1. The CDR3 covers 13 residues. The germline V gene encodes CDR1 DFQATT and CDR2 SNEGSKA (reference sequence). For the CDR3, the DNA is TGCAGCTACTTGGGACAGGGAGAAGATACGCAGTATTTT. Protein product: CSYLGQGEDTQYF.

Relative to its sample, this clonotype is medium-sized (0.01 to 0.1%). This sequence joins TRBV19 and TRBJ2-3; 7 bases agree with TRBD2. V lost 11 bases to trimming and J lost 1 base; unmatched junction nucleotides: 9. This CDR3 spans 14 amino acids. Germline CDR1 reads LNHDA; CDR2 reads SQIVND (reference sequence). The CDR3 DNA is TGTGCCGACGGAGGCGGGAGCGGCACAGATACGCAGTATTTT. The encoded protein is CADGGGSGTDTQYF.

As concerns this clonotype: The junction differs from germline at one of its ends, possibly a read error. The genes are TRBV24-1 and TRBJ2-1; 7 nucleotides line up with TRBD1. Germline V gene data show CDR1 as KGHDR and CDR2 as SFDVKD. CDR3 size: 14 residues. CDR3 sequence reads: CATSDSNTGEIQDF. Here the CDR3 DNA reads TGTGCCACCAGTGATTCTAATACAGGGGAAATCCAGGACTTC.

The chain carries TRBV7-2 and TRBJ2-6; no clear D. The V gene lost 3 bases and the J gene lost 0 bases, with 3 bases spanning the gap. The length of the CDR3 is 14 residues. Germline CDR1 and CDR2: SGHTA and FQGNSA. CDR3 in DNA: TGTGCCAGCAGCTTCAACTCTGGGGCCAACGTCCTGACTTTC. It specifies CASSFNSGANVLTF.

The V call is TRBV6-1, the J call TRBJ2-3, with TRBD1 identical over 7 bases. CDR1 and CDR2 (germline): MNHNS, SASEGT. The CDR3 consists of 13 residues. Germline trimming cut 6 bases from V and 2 bases from J; bases unmatched to any gene: 2. Here the CDR3 DNA reads TGTGCCAGCAGCAAGGGGGCCACAGATACGCAGTATTTT. Residues: CASSKGATDTQYF.

In its sample, this clonotype was seen a few times. The V gene is TRBV30, the J gene TRBJ1-5; D might be TRBD1 (5 bases). The CDR3 covers 16 residues. Germline CDR1 and CDR2: GTSNPN and SVGIG (reference sequence). V shed 0 bases and J shed 2 bases, with 14 bases lying between them. The CDR3 protein is CAWSVMGERGNQPQHF. For the CDR3, the DNA is TGTGCCTGGAGTGTTATGGGGGAACGGGGCAATCAGCCCCAGCATTTT. The full variable domain, rest sourced from reference TRBV30 and TRBJ1-5, is SQTIHQWPATLVQPVGSPLSLECTVEGTSNPNLYWYRQAAGRGLQLLFYSVGIGQISSEVPQNLSASRPQDRQFILSSKKLLLSDSGFYLCAWSVMGERGNQPQHFGDGTRLSIL.

The chain combines TRBV20-1 with TRBJ2-5; D is undetermined. Trimming shortened V by 2 bases and J by 4 bases, and 5 bases separated the two germline ends. The CDR3 is 11 amino acids. CDR1 is DFQATT and CDR2 is SNEGSKA in the germline V gene (reference sequence). The DNA of the CDR3 is TGCAGTGCTAGATTGATAGAGACCCAGTACTTC. The encoded protein is CSARLIETQYF.

This clonotype was detected a few times. The V and J genes are TRBV7-3 and TRBJ2-5, with 7 bases lining up with TRBD2. Per germline, CDR1 SGHTA and CDR2 FQGTGA. With V trimmed by 7 bases and J by 5 bases, 10 bases remained unmatched. There are 14 residues in the CDR3. The CDR3 nucleotides read TGTGCCAGCACCTCAAGCGGGGTTCGGGAGACCCAGTACTTC. Its protein product is CASTSSGVRETQYF.

Concerning this clonotype: One junction end does not reproduce the germline sequence, and a read error may be involved. The V call is TRBV7-9, the J call TRBJ1-3; no clear D gene. CDR1 is SEHNR, CDR2 FQNEAQ, per germline (reference sequence). The CDR3 spans 17 residues. The CDR3 DNA reads as TGTGCCAGCAGCCGCCCCGAGTCCTTCAGCTCTGGGAACACCATATATTTT. It is translated as CASSRPESFSSGNTIYF.

This clonotype occurred a few times. This rearrangement joins TRBV20-1 to TRBJ1-5; 7 positions agree with TRBD1. CDR1 and CDR2 from the germline V gene are DFQATT and SNEGSKA (reference sequence). The CDR3 totals 16 residues. J lost 6 bases, V lost 1 base, and 12 bases had no gene match. CDR3 amino acids: CSARVGLGTAGQPQHF. Here the CDR3 DNA reads TGCAGTGCTAGAGTTGGGTTGGGGACAGCCGGTCAGCCCCAGCATTTT.